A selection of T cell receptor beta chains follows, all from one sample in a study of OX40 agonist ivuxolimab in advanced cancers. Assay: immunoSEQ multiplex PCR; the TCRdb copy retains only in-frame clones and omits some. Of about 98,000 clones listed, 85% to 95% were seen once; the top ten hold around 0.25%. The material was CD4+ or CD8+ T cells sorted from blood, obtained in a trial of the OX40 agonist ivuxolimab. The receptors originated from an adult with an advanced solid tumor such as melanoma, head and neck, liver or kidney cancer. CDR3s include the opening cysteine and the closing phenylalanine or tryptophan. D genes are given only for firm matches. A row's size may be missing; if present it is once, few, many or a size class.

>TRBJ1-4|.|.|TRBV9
TGTGCCAGCAGCGTAGGGGGGGAAGAAAAACTGTTTTTT
CASSVGGEEKLFF
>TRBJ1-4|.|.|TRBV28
TGTGCCAGCAGCCCCATGGGGGGAAATGAAAAACTGTTTTTT
CASSPMGGNEKLFF
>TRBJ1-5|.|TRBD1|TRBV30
TGTGCCTGGAGTCCAATGGGGACAGGGGTAAATCAGCCCCAGCATTTT
CAWSPMGTGVNQPQHF
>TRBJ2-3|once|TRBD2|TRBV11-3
TGTGCCAGCAGCTCCGGACTAGCGGGGGGATTCACAGATACGCAGTATTTT
CASSSGLAGGFTDTQYF
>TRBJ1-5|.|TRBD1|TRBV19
TGTGCCAGTAGTATGATACAGGGGAGAGACAATCAGCCCCAGCATTTT
CASSMIQGRDNQPQHF
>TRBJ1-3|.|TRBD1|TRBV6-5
TGTGCCAGCAGTTACGACAGGGCTGGAAACACCATATATTTT
CASSYDRAGNTIYF
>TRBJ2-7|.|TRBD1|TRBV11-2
TGTGCCAGCAGCTTCCGGGACAGGGGATACGAGCAGTACTTC
CASSFRDRGYEQYF
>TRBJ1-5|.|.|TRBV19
TGTGCCAGTAGTATCCCAGAGTATAGCAATCAGCCCCAGCATTTT
CASSIPEYSNQPQHF
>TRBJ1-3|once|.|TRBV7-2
TGTGCCAGCAGCTTAGCTTGGAGCTCTGGAAACACCATATATTTT
CASSLAWSSGNTIYF
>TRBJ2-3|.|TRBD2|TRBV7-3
TGTGCCAGCTCACTCGGGGGGAGCAAGGATACGCAGTATTTT
CASSLGGSKDTQYF
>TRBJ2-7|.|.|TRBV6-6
TGTGCCAGCAAGCAGGGGCTAGCCACCGACGAGCAGTACTTC
CASKQGLATDEQYF
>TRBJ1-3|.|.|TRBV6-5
TGTGCCAGAGGACAGCCTGGAAACACCATATATTTT
CARGQPGNTIYF
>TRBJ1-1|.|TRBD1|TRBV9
TGTGCCAGCAGCCTCCCTCTTACCGGGACAGGGAACACTGAAGCTTTCTTT
CASSLPLTGTGNTEAFF
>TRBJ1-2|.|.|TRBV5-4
TGTGCCAGCAGCACCGCTGGGGGGTACTATGGCTACACCTTC
CASSTAGGYYGYTF
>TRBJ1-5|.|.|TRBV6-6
TGTGCCAGCAGTTCCCACGACAACCCCAGTCAGCCCCAGCATTTT
CASSSHDNPSQPQHF
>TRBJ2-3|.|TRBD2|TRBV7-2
TGTGCCAGCAGCTTGAGGGGACTAGCGGGTGGGGGGACAGATACGCAGTATTTT
CASSLRGLAGGGTDTQYF